Reported below is one TCR beta chain. Its target is not known. These data originate in a study of a mutant IDH1 vaccine in newly diagnosed glioma. The wider study: Initiation of the vaccine course occurred 4-6 weeks after radiotherapy alone, or alongside temozolomide cycles. Treated individuals were approximately 60% male and approximately 40% female, averaging roughly 38 years of age. Former treatment meant radiotherapy, temozolomide, or both; the majority had gotten both.

Described time point: week 11, during vaccination. With topical imiquimod, each dose of the vaccine consisted of 300 ug of mutant IDH1 20-mer peptide. Study-level results: Vaccine-induced immune responses were detected in around 93% of patients.

TCRdb keeps only in-frame clones here, not all; method: immunoSEQ multiplex PCR. The profile shows 35,000 to 50,000 clones, 84% of them singletons. CDR1 MNHNY and CDR2 SVGAGI come from the germline V gene (reference sequence). V gave up 2 bases and J gave up 1 base, with 5 bases separating them. There are 13 residues in the CDR3. This receptor was obtained from a man between 40 and 49 years old with glioma. The chain carries TRBV6-6 and TRBJ1-1; D unresolved. The input for sequencing was PBMCs, taken from a glioma patient whose treatment included an IDH1 peptide vaccine. The CDR3: CASSYVENTEAFF. The CDR3 region has the DNA TGTGCCAGCAGTTACGTGGAGAACACTGAAGCTTTCTTT.